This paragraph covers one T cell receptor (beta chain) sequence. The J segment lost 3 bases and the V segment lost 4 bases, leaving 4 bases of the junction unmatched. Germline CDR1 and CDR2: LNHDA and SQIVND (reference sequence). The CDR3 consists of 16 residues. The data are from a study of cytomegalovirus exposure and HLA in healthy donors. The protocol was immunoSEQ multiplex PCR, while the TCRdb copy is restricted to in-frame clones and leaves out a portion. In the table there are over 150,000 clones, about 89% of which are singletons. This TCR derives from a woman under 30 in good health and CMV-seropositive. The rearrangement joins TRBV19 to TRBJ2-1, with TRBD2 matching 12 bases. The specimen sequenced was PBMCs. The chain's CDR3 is CASSRILAGGYNEQFF. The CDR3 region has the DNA TGTGCCAGTAGTAGAATACTAGCGGGAGGCTACAATGAGCAGTTCTTC. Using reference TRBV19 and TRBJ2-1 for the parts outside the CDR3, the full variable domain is DGGITQSPKYLFRKEGQNVTLSCEQNLNHDAMYWYRQDPGQGLRLIYYSQIVNDFQKGDIAEGYSVSREKKESFPLTVTSAQKNPTAFYLCASSRILAGGYNEQFFGPGTRLTVL.